Following are 19 T cell receptor beta chains from one sample sequenced in a study of siplizumab effects on memory and regulatory T cells. Method: immunoSEQ multiplex PCR; TCRdb's copy keeps in-frame clones and lacks some. The sample has 85,000 to 130,000 clones, about 90% seen once; the top ten hold about 2.6%. The sample comprised CD4+ T cells sorted from blood. The source is a human donor in good health. Some clones in this sample may be carry-over from other donors' samples.

V and J are TRBV11-2 and TRBJ2-1; D is possibly TRBD1 or TRBD2 (5 bases each). Trimming took off 4 bases at V and 7 bases at J, with 11 bases between the two ends. This CDR3 contains 13 residues. Germline lookup yields CDR1 SGHAT and CDR2 FQNNGV. The CDR3 DNA reads TGTGCCAGCAGCTCCAACTGGGGGAATGAGCAGTTCTTC. Translating it yields CASSSNWGNEQFF. Looking up the rest from reference TRBV11-2 and TRBJ2-1 gives the full variable domain: EAGVAQSPRYKIIEKRQSVAFWCNPISGHATLYWYQQILGQGPKLLIQFQNNGVVDDSQLPKDRFSAERLKGVDSTLKIQPAKLEDSAVYLCASSSNWGNEQFFGPGTRLTVL.

The sample holds one count of this clone. The chain uses TRBV2 and TRBJ1-4, with TRBD1 identical over 7 bases. The trim removed 4 bases at V and 5 bases at J, leaving 4 bases unmatched. CDR3 length equals 14 residues. The germline V gene has CDR1 SNHLY and CDR2 FYNNEI. The CDR3 here is CASSVDRANEKLFF. The DNA for the CDR3 is TGTGCCAGCAGTGTTGACAGGGCAAATGAAAAACTGTTTTTT.

The rearrangement links TRBV5-4 to TRBJ2-1; D remains ambiguous. The CDR3 is made up of 12 amino acids. The V gene lost 1 base and the J gene lost 5 bases, with 4 bases spanning the gap. The V gene's germline CDR1 is SGHNT and CDR2 YYREEE (reference sequence). The CDR3 loop reads CASSLQNNEQFF. The CDR3 region has the DNA TGTGCCAGCAGCTTGCAGAACAATGAGCAGTTCTTC.

The chain links TRBV4-2 to TRBJ1-2; 10 bases align to TRBD1. The CDR3 runs to 15 residues. Germline V CDR1 and CDR2: LGHNA, YNFKEQ. Trimming cost V 3 bases and J 7 bases; bases outside gene matches: 8. The CDR3 bases are TGTGCCAGCAGCCATGGACGACAGGGGGCTGTTGGCTACACCTTC. Translation gives CASSHGRQGAVGYTF.

V and J are TRBV11-2 and TRBJ2-1; no firm D call. The CDR3 spans 16 residues. Per the germline V gene, CDR1 is SGHAT and CDR2 is FQNNGV. The ends were cut back, 3 bases at V and 0 bases at J, with 12 bases in the middle. CDR3 nucleotides: TGTGCCAGCAGCTTCTGGGGTCCCAGCTCCTACAATGAGCAGTTCTTC. Its translation is CASSFWGPSSYNEQFF.

Worth noting for this clone: The junction departs from the called germline gene at one end, perhaps through a read error. The chain has TRBV7-7 and TRBJ2-3, with 14 bases lining up with TRBD2. CDR3 length equals 17 residues. Germline V gene sequence: CDR1 SSHAT, CDR2 FNYEAQ (reference sequence). The CDR3 sequence: CASSFEGLAGVEDTQYF. The DNA for the CDR3 is TGTGCTAGCAGCTTTGAGGGACTAGCGGGAGTAGAAGATACGCAGTATTTT.

The chain employs TRBV19 and TRBJ2-3, with TRBD2 as a possible D gene (5 bases). Germline assignment: CDR1 LNHDA and CDR2 SQIVND (reference sequence). The CDR3 extends over 17 amino acids. V was trimmed by 4 bases and J by 10 bases, leaving 27 bases between them. This chain's CDR3 is CASSTTWLGAPQVAQYF. For the CDR3, the DNA is TGTGCCAGTAGTACCACCTGGCTGGGAGCCCCTCAGGTAGCGCAGTATTTT.

A few counts support this clone. This chain joins TRBV19 and TRBJ2-1; perhaps TRBD2 as D (5 bases). The germline CDR1 and CDR2 sequences are LNHDA and SQIVND (reference sequence). V was trimmed by 7 bases and J by 1 base, leaving 14 bases between them. CDR3 length: 15 amino acids. The CDR3 loop is CASKMMGVSYNEQFF. The CDR3 nucleotides are TGTGCCAGTAAAATGATGGGAGTGTCCTACAATGAGCAGTTCTTC.

The chain is built from TRBV19 and TRBJ2-5, with D maybe TRBD2 (6 bases). The CDR3 length is 16 residues. Trimming removed 3 bases at V and 4 bases at J, with 18 bases between. Germline V gene data show CDR1 as LNHDA and CDR2 as SQIVND (reference sequence). In nucleotides, the CDR3 is TGTGCCAGTAGTATCGCCGGGGGAGTCTCATCAGAGACCCAGTACTTC. This gives the protein CASSIAGGVSSETQYF.

The CDR3 sequence is CASSLFGLIGNTIYF. In DNA, the CDR3 is TGTGCCAGCAGCCTATTCGGGCTCATTGGAAACACCATATATTTT. The rearrangement links TRBV14 to TRBJ1-3; no definite D call. Germline CDR1 and CDR2: SGHDN and FVKESK. V was pared by 4 bases and J by 3 bases, with 13 bases between. This CDR3 is 15 amino acids long.

The CDR3 nucleotides read TGTGCCAGCAGCCTGACAGGGTTCGGCACTGAAGCTTTCTTT. This gives the protein CASSLTGFGTEAFF. The rearrangement uses TRBV27 and TRBJ1-1; 7 nucleotides agree with TRBD1. The J segment lost 4 bases and the V segment lost 6 bases, leaving 8 bases of the junction unmatched. The CDR3 has 14 amino acids. The germline V gene has CDR1 MNHEY and CDR2 SMNVEV (reference sequence).

The genes are TRBV2 and TRBJ2-2; a weak D match, TRBD1 (6 bases). Germline lookup yields CDR1 SNHLY and CDR2 FYNNEI. This CDR3 comprises 14 residues. V lost 4 bases, J lost 7 bases, and 13 bases lay in between. Here the CDR3 DNA reads TGTGCCAGCAGTGCACAGGGCCGCGACGGGGAGCTGTTTTTT. Its protein is CASSAQGRDGELFF.

As to this clone: Other DNA sequences of this sample code for an identical CDR3. The rearrangement links TRBV18 to TRBJ2-4; possible D gene TRBD2, 5 bases. Trimming cost V 3 bases and J 3 bases, with 21 bases left between them. Germline CDR1 KGHSH, CDR2 LQKENI. CDR3 length: 18 amino acids. The CDR3 DNA reads as TGTGCCAGCTCACCTCGCCTATGGACGCCGGCGGGCAAAAACATTCAGTACTTC. Its protein is CASSPRLWTPAGKNIQYF.

Only one count was recorded for this clone. This chain connects TRBV7-9 to TRBJ1-1; 10 bases are a match to TRBD1. V gave up 5 bases and J gave up 0 bases; unmatched junction bases: 3. In germline, CDR1 is SEHNR, CDR2 FQNEAQ (reference sequence). The CDR3 has 15 residues. Written as DNA, the CDR3 is TGTGCCAGCAGCCGACAGGGGGCACTGAACACTGAAGCTTTCTTT. It codes for CASSRQGALNTEAFF.

The chain couples TRBV6-6 to TRBJ2-1, with 9 bases fitting TRBD2. The V segment lost 6 bases and the J segment 7 bases; nucleotides outside the gene matches: 10. Germline loops: CDR1 MNHNY, CDR2 SVGAGI (reference sequence). The CDR3 spans 15 residues. CDR3 nucleotides: TGTGCCAGCAGCCGCCTGCGGGAGGGTCTGAATGAGCAGTTCTTC. It translates to CASSRLREGLNEQFF.

The chain employs TRBV2 and TRBJ1-3, with 7 positions matching TRBD1. The ends lost 6 bases at V and 3 bases at J; junction bases unmatched: 8. The CDR3 is 15 amino acids. The germline CDR1 and CDR2 sequences are SNHLY and FYNNEI. The CDR3 coding sequence is TGTGCCAGCAGGGGGGTACGGGACAGTGGAAACACCATATATTTT. Amino acid sequence: CASRGVRDSGNTIYF. Full variable domain (outside the CDR3, taken from reference TRBV2 and TRBJ1-3): EPEVTQTPSHQVTQMGQEVILRCVPISNHLYFYWYRQILGQKVEFLVSFYNNEISEKSEIFDDQFSVERPDGSNFTLKIRSTKLEDSAMYFCASRGVRDSGNTIYFGEGSWLTVV.

The gene calls are TRBV10-3 and TRBJ1-2, with 8 bases matching TRBD1. The germline gives CDR1 ENHRY, CDR2 SYGVKD. Trimming at V came to 4 bases and at J to 4 bases, leaving 5 bases not matched to a gene. The CDR3 sequence is 14 residues long. The DNA of the CDR3 is TGTGCCATCAGTGGCAGACAGGGGAGCTATGGCTACACCTTC. Translation gives CAISGRQGSYGYTF.

The sample holds one count of this clone. The rearrangement uses TRBV7-3 and TRBJ1-2; D not certain. This CDR3 comprises 13 residues. Deletions cut 2 bases from V and 2 bases from J, with 6 bases between. The germline V gene has CDR1 SGHTA and CDR2 FQGTGA. The CDR3 sequence: CASSLEGNYGYTF. The CDR3 nucleotides read TGTGCCAGCAGCTTAGAGGGAAACTATGGCTACACCTTC.

The chain links TRBV11-1 to TRBJ1-2, with TRBD1 matching 7 bases. The V and J ends lost 5 bases and 2 bases, in that order; junction bases with no gene match: 2. This CDR3 is 13 amino acids long. The germline CDR1 and CDR2 sequences are SGHAT and FQDESV (reference sequence). The CDR3 here is CASSPDRNYGYTF. The CDR3 nucleotides are TGTGCCAGCAGCCCGGACAGGAACTATGGCTACACCTTC.